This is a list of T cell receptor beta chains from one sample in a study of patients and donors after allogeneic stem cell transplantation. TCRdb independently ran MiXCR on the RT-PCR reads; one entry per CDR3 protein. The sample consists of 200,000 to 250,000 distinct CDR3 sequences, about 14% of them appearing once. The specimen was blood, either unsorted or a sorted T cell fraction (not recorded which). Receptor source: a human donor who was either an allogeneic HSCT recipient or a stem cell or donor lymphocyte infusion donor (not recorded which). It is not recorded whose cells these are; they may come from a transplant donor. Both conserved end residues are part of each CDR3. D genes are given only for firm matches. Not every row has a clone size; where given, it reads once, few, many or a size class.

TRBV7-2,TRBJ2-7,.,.,TGTGCCAGCAGCTTCAAACTAGTTGGAGCCGAGCAGTACTTC,CASSFKLVGAEQYF
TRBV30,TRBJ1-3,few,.,TGTGCCTGGAGAAACGGGGGTGGAAACACCATATATTTT,CAWRNGGGNTIYF
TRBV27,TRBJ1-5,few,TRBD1,TGTGCCAGCAGTCCCACCGACAGGGGGCGGCCCGGTAGCAATCAGCCCCAGCATTTT,CASSPTDRGRPGSNQPQHF
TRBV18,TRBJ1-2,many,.,TGTGCCAGCTCACCAGGGGGGGACATCCTGCCCTACACCTTC,CASSPGGDILPYTF
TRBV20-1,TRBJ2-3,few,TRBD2,TGCAGTGCTAGGGCGCGGGAGAACCCAGATACGCAGTATTTT,CSARARENPDTQYF
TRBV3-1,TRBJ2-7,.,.,TGTGCCAGCAGCCAAGATCTAGGAGCGCACCACTTC,CASSQDLGAHHF
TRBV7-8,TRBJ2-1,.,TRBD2,TGTGCCAGCAGCTATCGGGGGGATGAGCAGTTCTTC,CASSYRGDEQFF
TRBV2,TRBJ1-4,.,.,TGTGCCAGCCGCCGGTTGATTGCAACTAATGAAAAACTGTTTTTT,CASRRLIATNEKLFF
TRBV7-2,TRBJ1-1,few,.,TGTGCCAGCAGCTTTGGGTCTATTAACACTGAAGCTTTCTTT,CASSFGSINTEAFF
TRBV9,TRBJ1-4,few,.,TGTGCCAGCAGCGGGGGTTCTAATGAAAAACTGTTTTTT,CASSGGSNEKLFF
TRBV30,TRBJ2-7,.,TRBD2,TGTGCCTGGAGACTAGCGAGGGAGCAGTACTTC,CAWRLAREQYF
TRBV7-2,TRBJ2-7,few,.,TGTGCCAGCAGCTTAGGAACAGGCATCTACGAGCAGTACTTC,CASSLGTGIYEQYF
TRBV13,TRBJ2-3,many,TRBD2,TGTGCCAGCAGCTTGGAACGACTAGCGGGCGCAGATACGCAGTATTTT,CASSLERLAGADTQYF
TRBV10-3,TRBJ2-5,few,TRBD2,TGTGCCATCAGACGAACAAGCGGGGGGACAGAGACCCAGTACTTC,CAIRRTSGGTETQYF
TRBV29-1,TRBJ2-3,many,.,TGCAGCGTTGATGGGGCCCACACAGATACGCAGTATTTT,CSVDGAHTDTQYF
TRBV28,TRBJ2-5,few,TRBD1,TGTGCCAGCAGTCCCCAGACAGGGCTGGGGGAGACCCAGTACTTC,CASSPQTGLGETQYF
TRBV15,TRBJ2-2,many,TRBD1,TGTGCCACCAGCAGGCCGGGACAGGGGCGGAACACCGGGGAGCTGTTTTTT,CATSRPGQGRNTGELFF
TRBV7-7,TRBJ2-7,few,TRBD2,TGTGCTAGCAGCTCGACTAGCAGAGGCGGCGAGCAGTACTTC,CASSSTSRGGEQYF
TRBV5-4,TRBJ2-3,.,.,TGTGCCAGCAGCTTGTCGGGTGTCAGCACAAATACGCAGTATTTT,CASSLSGVSTNTQYF
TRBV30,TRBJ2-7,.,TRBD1,TGTGCCTGGACGAGGGACAGGAACTACGAGCAGTACTTC,CAWTRDRNYEQYF
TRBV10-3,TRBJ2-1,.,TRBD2,TGTGCCATCAGTGAGTCGAAAGCGGGAGCCGGTGAGCAGTTCTTC,CAISESKAGAGEQFF
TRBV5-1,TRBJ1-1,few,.,TGCGCCAGCAGCCCTGGGGGGAGGACTGAAGCTTTCTTT,CASSPGGRTEAFF